These 15 T cell receptor beta chains came from one sample sequenced in a study of CD8 T cells in Susac syndrome. RNA, at about 0.45 to 1 ug, was reverse transcribed with random hexamers. TCRdb reanalysed the immunoSEQ multiplex PCR reads using MiXCR and keeps one entry per CDR3 protein. There are 180,000 or so distinct CDR3 sequences in the sample; just under 95% occur only once, and over 0.12% lies in the top ten. The sequenced sample consisted of CD4+ T cells from PBMCs. Every receptor here comes from a human donor in good health.

This chain links TRBV29-1 with TRBJ1-1; D remains unclear. Germline-derived CDR1 and CDR2 are SQVTM and ANQGSEA. V lost 7 bases to trimming and J lost 2 bases, with 5 bases between them. The CDR3 loop spans 10 amino acids. The CDR3, as DNA: TGCAGCGGGAGAAACACTGAAGCTTTCTTT. This gives the protein CSGRNTEAFF.

The chain recombines TRBV7-9 with TRBJ2-3; D gene uncertain. Germline lookup yields CDR1 SEHNR and CDR2 FQNEAQ (reference sequence). Trimming shortened V by 5 bases and J by 9 bases, and 15 bases separated the two germline ends. There are 13 residues in the CDR3. CDR3 sequence reads: CASSTRPGLTQYF. CDR3 nucleotide sequence: TGTGCCAGCAGCACCAGACCAGGTTTGACGCAGTATTTT.

The V call is TRBV7-9, the J call TRBJ2-7, with 8 bases matching TRBD2. Germline values: CDR1 SEHNR, CDR2 FQNEAQ (reference sequence). This CDR3 is 15 amino acids long. V gave up 6 bases and J gave up 5 bases; unmatched junction bases: 12. The CDR3 DNA sequence: TGTGCCAGCAGTCTAGGAAGCGGGGGACCGAACGAGCAGTACTTC. Translated, it gives CASSLGSGGPNEQYF.

This chain links TRBV3-1 with TRBJ2-7, with D perhaps TRBD1 (6 bases). Germline V lookup: CDR1 LGHDT, CDR2 YNNKEL (reference sequence). This CDR3 has 14 amino acids. The V and J ends lost 1 base and 5 bases respectively, with 12 bases between them. CDR3 loop: CASSQGARGHEQYF. DNA of the CDR3: TGTGCCAGCAGCCAAGGCGCCAGGGGACACGAGCAGTACTTC.

The chain uses TRBV18 and TRBJ2-3; tentatively, D is TRBD1 (6 bases). V was trimmed by 8 bases and J by 2 bases, leaving 20 bases between them. Germline CDR1 KGHSH, CDR2 LQKENI. The CDR3 length is 16 residues. CDR3 DNA: TGTGCCAGCGCGCGGATGGGACAATCAAACACAGATACGCAGTATTTT. Encoded protein: CASARMGQSNTDTQYF.

This chain links TRBV30 with TRBJ1-1, with D possibly TRBD1 on 6 matching bases. Trimming took 3 bases from V and 3 from J, leaving 14 bases between them. The CDR3 loop spans 14 amino acids. Per the germline V gene, CDR1 is GTSNPN and CDR2 is SVGIG (reference sequence). The CDR3 region is CAWRDRPRDTEAFF. CDR3 in DNA: TGTGCCTGGAGAGACAGGCCCAGGGACACTGAAGCTTTCTTT. The whole variable domain, filled in from reference TRBV30 and TRBJ1-1, reads SQTIHQWPATLVQPVGSPLSLECTVEGTSNPNLYWYRQAAGRGLQLLFYSVGIGQISSEVPQNLSASRPQDRQFILSSKKLLLSDSGFYLCAWRDRPRDTEAFFGQGTRLTVV.

This chain links TRBV30 with TRBJ1-1; D is uncertain. Germline V gene sequence: CDR1 GTSNPN, CDR2 SVGIG (reference sequence). V lost 3 bases and J 5 bases, leaving 10 bases between the germline ends. The CDR3 covers 12 residues. The CDR3 loop is CAWRGLATEAFF. The CDR3 DNA is TGTGCCTGGAGGGGTCTAGCGACTGAAGCTTTCTTT.

V gene TRBV29-1 combines with J gene TRBJ2-5; possibly TRBD1 for D (6 bases). This CDR3 is 12 amino acids long. Trimming took off 7 bases at V and 0 bases at J, with 9 bases between the two ends. Germline values: CDR1 SQVTM, CDR2 ANQGSEA. CDR3 sequence reads: CSEQGYQETQYF. The CDR3 coding sequence is TGCAGCGAACAGGGTTACCAAGAGACCCAGTACTTC.

The V and J genes are TRBV30 and TRBJ2-1; D remains unclear. CDR1 is GTSNPN, CDR2 SVGIG, per germline (reference sequence). V was cut by 1 base and J by 4 bases, with 2 bases left in between. The CDR3 is made up of 11 amino acids. As DNA, the CDR3 is TGTGCCTGGAGTGGGTACAATGAGCAGTTCTTC. Translated: CAWSGYNEQFF.

This chain joins TRBV25-1 and TRBJ1-6, with 11 bases that match TRBD1. Germline assignment: CDR1 MGHDK and CDR2 SYGVNS. With 3 bases clipped from V and 10 bases from J, the junction kept 5 bases outside the gene matches. This CDR3 has 15 residues. The CDR3 DNA reads TGTGCCAGCAGTGAGGGGACAGGGGGAAAATCACCCCTCCACTTT. This gives the protein CASSEGTGGKSPLHF.

The V and J genes are TRBV7-3 and TRBJ2-3; 11 bases are shared with TRBD2. CDR1 SGHTA and CDR2 FQGTGA come from the germline V gene. V dropped 11 bases and J dropped 5; count of bases not matched to a gene: 9. The CDR3 sequence is 14 residues long. CDR3 loop: CASGSGGAGDTQYF. CDR3 sequence (DNA): TGTGCCTCCGGTAGCGGGGGGGCTGGAGATACGCAGTATTTT.

The chain combines TRBV7-9 with TRBJ2-3; maybe TRBD2 (6 bases). The germline V gene encodes CDR1 SEHNR and CDR2 FQNEAQ (reference sequence). Trimming took off 0 bases at V and 2 bases at J, with 12 bases between the two ends. The CDR3 spans 16 residues. CDR3 nucleotides: TGTGCCAGCAGCTTAGCGAAGTTGGGACTCACAGATACGCAGTATTTT. Amino acids: CASSLAKLGLTDTQYF.

The chain recombines TRBV3-1 with TRBJ2-7; 7 bases line up with TRBD1. The CDR3 length is 15 residues. The V and J ends lost 0 bases and 1 base, in that order; junction bases with no gene match: 3. Germline values: CDR1 LGHDT, CDR2 YNNKEL (reference sequence). CDR3 loop: CASSQDWTGSYEQYF. The CDR3 DNA follows: TGTGCCAGCAGCCAAGATTGGACAGGATCCTACGAGCAGTACTTC.

The chain links TRBV2 to TRBJ2-3, with 8 bases fitting TRBD1. CDR3 length: 17 residues. Germline V gene lookup returns CDR1 SNHLY and CDR2 FYNNEI. Unmatched junction bases numbered 12, after V lost 4 bases and J lost 3 bases. CDR3 nucleotides: TGTGCCAGCAGTGGAGCCGGAACAGGGGGTCGGACAGATACGCAGTATTTT. Its translation: CASSGAGTGGRTDTQYF.

As DNA, the CDR3 is TGCAGCATCGGACCCTCTACAGGGAAAGTCAATGAGCAGTTCTTC. This codes for CSIGPSTGKVNEQFF. The rearrangement joins TRBV29-1 to TRBJ2-1; D perhaps matches TRBD1 (6 bases). V was shortened by 8 bases and J by 6 bases, with 23 bases between the two germline ends. CDR3 size: 15 residues. Germline-derived CDR1 and CDR2 are SQVTM and ANQGSEA.